This T cell receptor (beta chain) was identified during a study of T cells expressing NK-cell markers (dated by TCRdb to the early 2020s). Describing the broader study: Under ten donors provided sorted CD3+CD56+NKG2C+, CD3+CD56+NKG2C- and CD3+CD56-NKG2C+ T-cell subsets, whose TCR beta-chain repertoires were profiled. The eight sequenced donors were randomly selected healthy volunteers, three men and five women. Sequencing of the libraries produced 2 x 150 bp reads on Illumina HiSeq 2000/2500, MiSeq or NextSeq. Of the eight sequenced donors, seven were found to be HCMV-seropositive and one was found to be HCMV-seronegative.

The research as a whole found: In roughly 6 donors, the dominant CD3+CD56+NKG2C+ clonotypes were found to rank among the top 10 CD8+ clonotypes and to make up roughly 1.0-7.0% of CD8+ T cells. Those dominant clonotypes were again the most abundant among CD3+CD56-NKG2C+ cells in four donors, at roughly 28.3-65%. Whether the expanded NKG2C-expressing T cell clones were specific for HCMV antigens was left unclear.

The instrument given in TCRdb is Illumina HiSeq 2000. 5'RACE template switching, by which a universal primer site and unique molecular identifiers were added, was used to make TCR beta cDNA libraries. Priming for cDNA synthesis came from the TCR beta constant segment, and two successive PCR amplification steps followed. The original methods were these. MIGEC was used to demultiplex reads and group reads by UMI, and MiTCR was used to assemble and quantify clonotypes. Only TCR cDNA sequences supported by at least two reads were kept to exclude erroneous sequences. The tcR package was used for downstream repertoire analysis, and clonotypes were matched between fractions using CDR3 nucleotide sequence together with V segment. VDJmatch was used to annotate antigen specificity against VDJdb, with one amino acid substitution allowed in CDR3. The reads, reprocessed by TCRdb, yield one row per CDR3 protein sequence and no DNA. The V and J calls follow TCRdb's processing rather than the paper's. This specimen's table enumerates about 390,000 distinct CDR3 sequences. Roughly a tenth of the sample lies in the top ten.

To determine HCMV serostatus, a commercial ELISA kit was used to detect HCMV-specific IgG in serum. Peripheral blood mononuclear cells were isolated from blood by Ficoll density gradient centrifugation. Sequences MNHEY (CDR1) and SVGAGI (CDR2) are obtained from the germline V gene. The CDR3 has 16 amino acids, counting the end cysteine and phenylalanine. The protein alone is recorded here. On this clonotype itself: Its target antigen remains unknown.

This TCR came from a woman aged 50 to 65 in good health. Donor details come from another sample of the same person, matched by shared clones. Sequencing was carried out using blood T cells: a sorted CD56 or NKG2C T cell subset, CD4+ or CD8+ T cells, or bulk PBMC T cells (not recorded which). The sequence is built from TRBV6-5 and TRBJ2-5; the D call of TRBD2 rests on TCRdb alone, since no DNA is present to check it. The CDR3 loop reads CASSSGLAGEGETQYF.